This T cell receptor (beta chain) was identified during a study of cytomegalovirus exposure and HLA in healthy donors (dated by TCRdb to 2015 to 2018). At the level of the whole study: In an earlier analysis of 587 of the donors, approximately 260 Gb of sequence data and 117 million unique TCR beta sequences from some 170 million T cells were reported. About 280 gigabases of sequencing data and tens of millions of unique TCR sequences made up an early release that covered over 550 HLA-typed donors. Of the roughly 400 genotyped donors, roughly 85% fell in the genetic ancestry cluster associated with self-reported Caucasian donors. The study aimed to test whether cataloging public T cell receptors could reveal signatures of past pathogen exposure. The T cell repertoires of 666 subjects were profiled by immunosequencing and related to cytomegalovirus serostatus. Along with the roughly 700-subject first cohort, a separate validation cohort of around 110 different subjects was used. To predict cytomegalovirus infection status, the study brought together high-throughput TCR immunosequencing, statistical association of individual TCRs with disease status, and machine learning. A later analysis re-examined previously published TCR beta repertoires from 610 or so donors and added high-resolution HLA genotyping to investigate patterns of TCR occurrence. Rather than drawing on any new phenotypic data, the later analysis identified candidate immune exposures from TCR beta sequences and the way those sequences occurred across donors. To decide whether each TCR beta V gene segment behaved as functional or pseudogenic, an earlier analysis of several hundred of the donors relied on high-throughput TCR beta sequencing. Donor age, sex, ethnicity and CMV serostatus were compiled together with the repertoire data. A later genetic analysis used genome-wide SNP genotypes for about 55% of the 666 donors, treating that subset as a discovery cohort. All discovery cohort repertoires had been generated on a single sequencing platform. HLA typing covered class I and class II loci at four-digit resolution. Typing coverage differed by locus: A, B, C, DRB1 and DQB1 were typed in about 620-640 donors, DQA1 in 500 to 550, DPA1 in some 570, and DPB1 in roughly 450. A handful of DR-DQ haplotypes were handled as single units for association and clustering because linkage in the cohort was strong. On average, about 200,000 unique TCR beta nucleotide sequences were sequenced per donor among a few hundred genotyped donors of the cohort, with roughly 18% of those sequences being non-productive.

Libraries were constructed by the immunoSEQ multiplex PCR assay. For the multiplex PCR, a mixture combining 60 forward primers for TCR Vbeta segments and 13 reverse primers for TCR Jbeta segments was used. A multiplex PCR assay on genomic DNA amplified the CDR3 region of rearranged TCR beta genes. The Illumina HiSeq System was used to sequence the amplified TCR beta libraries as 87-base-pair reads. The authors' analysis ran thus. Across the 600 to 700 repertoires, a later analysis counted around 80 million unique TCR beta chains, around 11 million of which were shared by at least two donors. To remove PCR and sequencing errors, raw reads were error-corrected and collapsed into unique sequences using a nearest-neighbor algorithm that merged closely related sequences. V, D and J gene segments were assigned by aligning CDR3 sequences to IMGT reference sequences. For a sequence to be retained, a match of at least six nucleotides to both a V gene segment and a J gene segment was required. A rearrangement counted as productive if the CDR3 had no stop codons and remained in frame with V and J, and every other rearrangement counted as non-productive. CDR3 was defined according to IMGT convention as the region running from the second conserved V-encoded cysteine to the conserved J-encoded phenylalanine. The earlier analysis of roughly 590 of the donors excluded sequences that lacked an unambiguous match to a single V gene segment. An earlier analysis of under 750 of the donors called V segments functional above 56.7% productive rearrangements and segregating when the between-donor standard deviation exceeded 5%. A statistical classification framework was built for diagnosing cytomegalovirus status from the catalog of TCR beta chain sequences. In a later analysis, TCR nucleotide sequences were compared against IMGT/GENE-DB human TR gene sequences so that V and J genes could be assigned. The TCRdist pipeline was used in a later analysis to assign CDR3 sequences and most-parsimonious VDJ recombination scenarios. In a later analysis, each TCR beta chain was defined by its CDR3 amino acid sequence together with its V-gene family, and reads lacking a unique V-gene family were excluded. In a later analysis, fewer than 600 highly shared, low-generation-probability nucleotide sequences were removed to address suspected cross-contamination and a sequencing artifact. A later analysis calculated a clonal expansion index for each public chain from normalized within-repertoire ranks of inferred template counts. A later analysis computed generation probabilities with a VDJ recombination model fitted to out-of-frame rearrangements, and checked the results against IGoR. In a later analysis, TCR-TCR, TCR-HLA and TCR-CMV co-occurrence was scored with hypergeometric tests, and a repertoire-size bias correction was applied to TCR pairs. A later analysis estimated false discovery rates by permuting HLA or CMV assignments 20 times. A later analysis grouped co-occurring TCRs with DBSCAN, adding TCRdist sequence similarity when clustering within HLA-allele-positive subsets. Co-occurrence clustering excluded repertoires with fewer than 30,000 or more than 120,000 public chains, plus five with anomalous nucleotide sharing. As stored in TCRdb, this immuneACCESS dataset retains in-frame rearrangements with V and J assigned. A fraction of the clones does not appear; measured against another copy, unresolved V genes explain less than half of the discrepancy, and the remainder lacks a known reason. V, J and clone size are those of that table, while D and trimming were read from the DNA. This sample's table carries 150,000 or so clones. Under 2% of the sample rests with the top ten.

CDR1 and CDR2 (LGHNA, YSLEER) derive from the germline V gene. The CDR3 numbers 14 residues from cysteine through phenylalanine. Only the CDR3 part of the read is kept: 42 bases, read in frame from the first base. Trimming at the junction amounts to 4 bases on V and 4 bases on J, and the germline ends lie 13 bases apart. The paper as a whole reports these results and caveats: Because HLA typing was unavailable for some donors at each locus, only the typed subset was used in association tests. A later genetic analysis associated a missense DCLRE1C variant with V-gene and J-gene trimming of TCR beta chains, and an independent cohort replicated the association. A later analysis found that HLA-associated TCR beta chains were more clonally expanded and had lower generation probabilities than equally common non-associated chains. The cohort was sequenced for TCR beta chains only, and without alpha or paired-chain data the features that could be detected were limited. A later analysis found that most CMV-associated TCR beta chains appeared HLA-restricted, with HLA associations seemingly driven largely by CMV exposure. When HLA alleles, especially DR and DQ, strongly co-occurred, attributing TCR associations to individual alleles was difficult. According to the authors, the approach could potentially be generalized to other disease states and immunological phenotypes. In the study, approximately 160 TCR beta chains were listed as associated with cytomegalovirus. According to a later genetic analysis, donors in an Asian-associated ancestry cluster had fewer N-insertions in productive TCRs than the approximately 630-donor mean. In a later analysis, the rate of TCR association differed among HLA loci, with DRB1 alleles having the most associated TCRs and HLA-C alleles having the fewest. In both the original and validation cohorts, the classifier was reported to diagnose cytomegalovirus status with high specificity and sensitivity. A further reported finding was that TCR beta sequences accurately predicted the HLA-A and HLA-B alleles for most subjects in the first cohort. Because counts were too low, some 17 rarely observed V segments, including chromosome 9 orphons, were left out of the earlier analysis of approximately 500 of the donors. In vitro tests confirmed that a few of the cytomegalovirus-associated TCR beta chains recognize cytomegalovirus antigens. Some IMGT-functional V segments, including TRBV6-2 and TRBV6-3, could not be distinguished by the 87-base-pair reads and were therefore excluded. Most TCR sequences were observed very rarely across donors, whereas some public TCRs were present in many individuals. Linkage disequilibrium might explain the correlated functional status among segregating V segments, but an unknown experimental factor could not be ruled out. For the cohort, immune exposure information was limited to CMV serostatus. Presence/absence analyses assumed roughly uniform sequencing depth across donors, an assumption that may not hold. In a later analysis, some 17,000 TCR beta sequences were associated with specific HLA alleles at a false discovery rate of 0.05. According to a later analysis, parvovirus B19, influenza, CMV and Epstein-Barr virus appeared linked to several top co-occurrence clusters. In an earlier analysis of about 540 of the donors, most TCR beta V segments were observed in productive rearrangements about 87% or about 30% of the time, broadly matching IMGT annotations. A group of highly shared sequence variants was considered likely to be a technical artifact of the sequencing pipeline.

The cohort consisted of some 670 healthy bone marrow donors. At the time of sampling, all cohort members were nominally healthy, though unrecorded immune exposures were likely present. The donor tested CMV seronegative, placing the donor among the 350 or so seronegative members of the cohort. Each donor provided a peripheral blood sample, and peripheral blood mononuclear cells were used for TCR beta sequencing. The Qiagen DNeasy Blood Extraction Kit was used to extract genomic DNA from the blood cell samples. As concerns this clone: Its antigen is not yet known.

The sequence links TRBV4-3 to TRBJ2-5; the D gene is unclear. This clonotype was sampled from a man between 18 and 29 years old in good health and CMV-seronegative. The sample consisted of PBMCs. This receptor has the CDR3 CASSLGLRTETQYF. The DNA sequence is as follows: TGCGCCAGCAGCCTTGGGCTGAGAACAGAGACCCAGTACTTC.